This T cell receptor (beta chain) was sequenced in a study of T cells in Graves' hyperthyroidism and ophthalmopathy. Study outcomes and limitations: A model built on 13 V-J features separated ophthalmopathy from stable hyperthyroidism.

This clonotype has ten or more counts. Its matching antigen is unknown. What was amplified from RNA transcripts were TCR beta CDR3 regions. The TCR CDR3 first-round RT-PCR relied on the HTBI primer set. TCRdb independently ran MiXCR on the multiplex PCR reads; one entry per CDR3 protein. In the table there are approximately 510,000 distinct CDR3 sequences, over 35% of which are singletons. The V end was cut by 5 bases, the J end by 1 base, with 11 bases between. The CDR3 spans 13 residues. Germline V gives CDR1 DFQATT, CDR2 SNEGSKA (reference sequence). The chain employs TRBV20-1 and TRBJ1-1; no firm D call. The clonotype was recovered from an adult woman with Graves' disease, either hyperthyroidism or ophthalmopathy (not recorded which). The sample comprised peripheral blood or thyroid tissue (not recorded which). CDR3 loop: CSAEWNPNTEAFF. DNA for the CDR3: TGCAGTGCTGAATGGAACCCGAACACTGAAGCTTTCTTT.